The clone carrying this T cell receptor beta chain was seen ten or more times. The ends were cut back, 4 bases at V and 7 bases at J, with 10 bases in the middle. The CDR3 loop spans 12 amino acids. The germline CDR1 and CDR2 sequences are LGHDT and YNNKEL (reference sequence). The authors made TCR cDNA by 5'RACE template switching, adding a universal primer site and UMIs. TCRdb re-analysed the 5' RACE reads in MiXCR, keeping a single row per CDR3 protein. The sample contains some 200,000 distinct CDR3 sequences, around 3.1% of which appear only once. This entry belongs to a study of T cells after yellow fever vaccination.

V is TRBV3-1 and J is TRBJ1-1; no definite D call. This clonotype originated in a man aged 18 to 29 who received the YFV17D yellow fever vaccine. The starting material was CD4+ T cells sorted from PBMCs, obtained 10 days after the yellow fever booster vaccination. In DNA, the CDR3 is TGTGCCAGCAGCCCTAATGAAGGTGAAGCTTTCTTT. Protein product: CASSPNEGEAFF.